This T cell receptor (beta chain) was sequenced for a study of Graves' ophthalmopathy and Graves' hyperthyroidism. Study observations and caveats: Discrimination between ophthalmopathy and stable hyperthyroidism by a 13-signature model showed 85% to 90% sensitivity and roughly 80% specificity.

This clonotype was counted many times. What it recognizes is unknown. Trimming removed 8 bases at V and 6 bases at J, with 10 bases between. The CDR3 loop spans 11 amino acids. Certain patients were not enrolled. These were patients with other autoimmune diseases, uncontrolled infections, pregnancy or lactation. Amplification targeted the TCR beta CDR3 regions, with RNA transcripts as the source material. RT-PCR with HTBI primers came first, then second-round multiplex PCR. TCRdb itself ran the multiplex PCR reads through MiXCR, one entry per CDR3 protein. The sample has 40,000 or so distinct CDR3 sequences, roughly half seen once.

The genes are TRBV12-3 or TRBV12-4 and TRBJ1-2; D uncertain. The source is an adult man with Graves' ophthalmopathy. Sequenced material: peripheral blood. In DNA, the CDR3 is TGTGCCAGCTCGAAGACCCATGGCTACACCTTC. Its translation: CASSKTHGYTF.